Listed below are T cell receptor beta chains from one sample, sequenced in a study of cytomegalovirus exposure and HLA in healthy donors. Using immunoSEQ multiplex PCR, the repertoire was profiled, and TCRdb retains in-frame clones only, with some absent. Of 190,000 or so clones listed, more than 65% are singletons. The specimen sequenced was PBMCs. Source of these receptors: a woman in her late teens or twenties in good health and CMV-seropositive. CDR3s include the opening cysteine and the closing phenylalanine or tryptophan.

V: TRBV6-6
J: TRBJ2-1
CDR3: CASTPSETSGYNEQFF

V: TRBV7-2
J: TRBJ2-7
CDR3: CASSLVPGVGFDEQYF

V: TRBV6-1
J: TRBJ2-1
CDR3: CASSGATGYSKEQFF

V: TRBV7-2
J: TRBJ1-2
CDR3: CASSFRNSQLYGYTF

V: TRBV2
J: TRBJ2-7
CDR3: CATEGGERRSSYEQYF

V: TRBV20-1
J: TRBJ2-3
CDR3: CSASYTQYF

V: TRBV2
J: TRBJ2-2
CDR3: CASSAGETNTGELFF

V: TRBV7-8
J: TRBJ1-6
CDR3: CASSLRTGPPLHF

V: TRBV5-1
J: TRBJ2-7
CDR3: CASSWDRGPYEQYF

V: TRBV18
J: TRBJ2-1
CDR3: CASSPPVLGALEQFF